What follows are 21 T cell receptor beta chains derived from one specimen sequenced in a study of blood T cell repertoires in COVID-19. TCRdb's table, derived via immunoSEQ multiplex PCR, lists solely in-frame clones and lacks some. The repertoire consists of some 300,000 clones, with more than 70% occurring once and the leading ten covering approximately 7.2%. Sequenced material: peripheral blood. Receptors were obtained from a woman younger than 45 who had recovered from COVID-19.

This clone has a handful of counts. The genes are TRBV7-8 and TRBJ2-7; the match to TRBD2 covers 13 bases. The CDR3 covers 17 residues. From germline, CDR1 is SGHVS and CDR2 FQNEAQ. J was trimmed by 0 bases and V by 3 bases; bases with no gene match: 5. CDR3 amino acids: CASSLGLAGYTSYEQYF. In DNA form, the CDR3 reads TGTGCCAGCAGCTTGGGACTAGCGGGGTATACCTCCTACGAGCAGTACTTC.

This rearrangement joins TRBV5-1 to TRBJ1-5, with 7 bases matching TRBD1. CDR1 and CDR2 from the germline V gene are SGHRS and YFSETQ. V was pared by 4 bases and J by 8 bases, with 9 bases of the junction left unmatched. CDR3 length equals 14 residues. The CDR3 protein is CASSLTGFGEPQHF. The DNA of the CDR3 is TGCGCCAGCAGCCTGACAGGGTTCGGTGAGCCCCAGCATTTT.

The chain carries TRBV7-6 and TRBJ1-3; 7 positions agree with TRBD1. The CDR3 runs 17 residues. With 1 base clipped from V and 4 bases from J, the junction kept 10 bases outside the gene matches. Per the germline V gene, CDR1 is SGHVS and CDR2 is FNYEAQ. The CDR3 DNA sequence: TGTGCCAGCAGCTTAGTCAGCCCGACAGGGACAGGAAACACCATATATTTT. Its protein product is CASSLVSPTGTGNTIYF. The full variable domain, in which reference TRBV7-6 and TRBJ1-3 provide the parts outside the CDR3, is GAGVSQSPRYKVTKRGQDVALRCDPISGHVSLYWYRQALGQGPEFLTYFNYEAQQDKSGLPNDRFSAERPEGSISTLTIQRTEQRDSAMYRCASSLVSPTGTGNTIYFGEGSWLTVV.

V gene TRBV2 combines with J gene TRBJ2-7; 8 bases agree with TRBD1. Germline V gene sequence: CDR1 SNHLY, CDR2 FYNNEI. V gave up 5 bases and J gave up 6 bases; unmatched junction bases: 9. CDR3 size: 14 residues. The CDR3 reads CASSFGQGASEQYF. For the CDR3, the DNA is TGTGCCAGCAGTTTCGGACAGGGAGCTTCCGAGCAGTACTTC.

This chain joins TRBV9 and TRBJ1-4, with D unclear. Germline V gives CDR1 SGDLS, CDR2 YYNGEE. CDR3 length: 14 residues. The V gene lost 1 base and the J gene lost 2 bases, with 6 bases spanning the gap. CDR3 sequence (DNA): TGTGCCAGCAGCGTAAGCGGGACTAATGAAAAACTGTTTTTT. This encodes CASSVSGTNEKLFF. Complete variable domain (other parts from reference TRBV9 and TRBJ1-4): DSGVTQTPKHLITATGQRVTLRCSPRSGDLSVYWYQQSLDQGLQFLIQYYNGEERAKGNILERFSAQQFPDLHSELNLSSLELGDSALYFCASSVSGTNEKLFFGSGTQLSVL.

This clone appeared once. The V call is TRBV19, the J call TRBJ1-2; 8 bases align to TRBD1. This CDR3 has 14 amino acids. Germline CDR1 is LNHDA and CDR2 is SQIVND (reference sequence). J lost 6 bases, V lost 5 bases, and 8 bases had no gene match. CDR3 amino acids: CASSFQDRVNGYTF. CDR3 nucleotide sequence: TGTGCCAGTAGTTTTCAGGACAGGGTCAATGGCTACACCTTC. The full variable domain, completed using reference TRBV19 and TRBJ1-2, is DGGITQSPKYLFRKEGQNVTLSCEQNLNHDAMYWYRQDPGQGLRLIYYSQIVNDFQKGDIAEGYSVSREKKESFPLTVTSAQKNPTAFYLCASSFQDRVNGYTFGSGTRLTVV.

This clone showed up just a few times. This chain joins TRBV14 and TRBJ2-5; 8 nucleotides line up with TRBD2. CDR3 size: 16 residues. Unmatched junction bases numbered 11, after V lost 4 bases and J lost 4 bases. Germline loops: CDR1 SGHDN, CDR2 FVKESK. The CDR3 reads CASSLYGGSGIETQYF. CDR3 DNA: TGTGCCAGCAGCCTCTACGGGGGTAGCGGGATAGAGACCCAGTACTTC.

Written as DNA, the CDR3 is TGTGCCAGCAGTCGACAGGAGCGCGGCTACGAGCAGTACTTC. Encoded protein: CASSRQERGYEQYF. V and J are TRBV6-5 and TRBJ2-7, with D possibly being TRBD1 (6 bases). The CDR3 consists of 14 residues. Germline assignment: CDR1 MNHEY and CDR2 SVGAGI. The germline V and J ends were trimmed by 5 bases and 3 bases, with 14 bases remaining between them.

This sequence joins TRBV11-2 and TRBJ2-1; the D gene is possibly TRBD2 (5 bases). Germline V lookup: CDR1 SGHAT, CDR2 FQNNGV. The CDR3 is 15 amino acids. V lost 2 bases and J 2 bases, leaving 10 bases between the germline ends. The CDR3 loop reads CASSLTRGAYNEQFF. The CDR3 nucleotides read TGTGCCAGCAGCTTAACCCGGGGAGCCTACAATGAGCAGTTCTTC.

The genes are TRBV3-1 (or the pseudogene TRBV3-2) and TRBJ1-6; 9 bases align to TRBD1. V shed 3 bases, J shed 7 bases, and the junction held 4 bases outside the gene matches. The CDR3 sequence is 15 residues long. Germline CDR1 is LGHDT and CDR2 is YNNKEL (reference sequence). CDR3 in amino acids: CASSQKGQGNSPLHF. The CDR3 bases are TGTGCCAGCAGCCAGAAAGGACAGGGGAATTCACCCCTCCACTTT.

The CDR3 protein is CAWSLWSTNEKLFF. In DNA, the CDR3 is TGTGCCTGGAGTTTATGGAGTACTAATGAAAAACTGTTTTTT. The J gene is TRBJ1-4, the V gene TRBV30, with unresolved D. The germline gives CDR1 GTSNPN, CDR2 SVGIG (reference sequence). V was trimmed by 2 bases and J by 2 bases, leaving 9 bases between them. The CDR3 contains 14 residues.

This chain uses TRBV5-1 with TRBJ1-2, with TRBD1 identical over 8 bases. Germline V gives CDR1 SGHRS, CDR2 YFSETQ. V gave up 2 bases and J gave up 5 bases; unmatched junction bases: 2. The CDR3 covers 13 residues. The CDR3 sequence: CASSLQGEYGYTF. The CDR3 bases are TGCGCCAGCAGCTTACAGGGGGAATATGGCTACACCTTC.

This chain joins TRBV7-9 and TRBJ1-2; TRBD1 agrees at 8 bases. The CDR3 consists of 16 residues. Trimming at V came to 1 base and at J to 2 bases, leaving 6 bases not matched to a gene. Per the germline V gene, CDR1 is SEHNR and CDR2 is FQNEAQ (reference sequence). The DNA for the CDR3 is TGTGCCAGCAGCTTAGTCCGAGGACAGGGAAACTATGGCTACACCTTC. Amino acid sequence: CASSLVRGQGNYGYTF.

The CDR3 loop reads CSASIGEGTEAFF. CDR3 in DNA: TGCAGTGCTAGTATAGGGGAGGGAACTGAAGCTTTCTTT. The chain joins TRBV20-1 to TRBJ1-1, with a tentative D call TRBD1 (5 bases). In germline, CDR1 is DFQATT, CDR2 SNEGSKA (reference sequence). V gave up 3 bases and J gave up 5 bases, with 13 bases separating them. The length of the CDR3 is 13 residues.

The chain recombines TRBV7-8 with TRBJ1-6, with D perhaps TRBD1 (6 bases). Germline V gene sequence: CDR1 SGHVS, CDR2 FQNEAQ. V lost 5 bases and J lost 12, with 14 bases in between. CDR3 length: 13 residues. DNA of the CDR3: TGTGCCAGCAGCCCCACCAGGGGAGAACCCCTCCACTTT. Its translation: CASSPTRGEPLHF.

J is TRBJ2-3 and V is TRBV7-3; TRBD2 matches at 10 bases. V was pared by 5 bases and J by 1 base, with 6 bases of the junction left unmatched. The CDR3 runs to 16 residues. CDR1 SGHTA and CDR2 FQGTGA come from the germline V gene. CDR3 DNA: TGTGCCAGCAGCGCTATTCTAGCGGGGGGCACAGATACGCAGTATTTT. Protein: CASSAILAGGTDTQYF. The entire variable domain, with the rest obtained from reference TRBV7-3 and TRBJ2-3, is as follows: GAGVSQTPSNKVTEKGKYVELRCDPISGHTALYWYRQSLGQGPEFLIYFQGTGAADDSGLPNDRFFAVRPEGSVSTLKIQRTERGDSAVYLCASSAILAGGTDTQYFGPGTRLTVL.

The genes are TRBV2 and TRBJ2-2; TRBD2 aligns across 10 bases. From germline, CDR1 is SNHLY and CDR2 FYNNEI. The V segment lost 4 bases and the J segment 4 bases; nucleotides outside the gene matches: 3. This CDR3 region has 15 residues. The CDR3 loop is CASSGGLAATGELFF. As DNA, the CDR3 is TGTGCCAGCAGTGGAGGACTAGCGGCCACCGGGGAGCTGTTTTTT.

This chain joins TRBV19 and TRBJ1-2; D is ambiguous. V was cut by 5 bases and J by 4 bases, with 11 bases left in between. CDR1 is LNHDA, CDR2 SQIVND, per germline (reference sequence). This CDR3 comprises 13 residues. As DNA, the CDR3 is TGTGCCAGTAGTTTCTGGCTCTTCTATGGCTACACCTTC. This translates into CASSFWLFYGYTF.

The rearrangement links TRBV4-2 to TRBJ1-6; D is uncertain. The CDR3 extends over 16 amino acids. The germline V gene has CDR1 LGHNA and CDR2 YNFKEQ. V shed 1 base and J shed 0 bases, with 7 bases lying between them. As DNA, the CDR3 is TGTGCCAGCAGCCAAGTGGCGGGCTCCTATAATTCACCCCTCCACTTT. Encoded protein: CASSQVAGSYNSPLHF.

The CDR3 sequence is CASSFQGSPGNTIYF. The DNA for the CDR3 is TGTGCCAGCAGCTTTCAGGGGTCCCCTGGAAACACCATATATTTT. J is TRBJ1-3 and V is TRBV5-6; possibly TRBD1 for D (6 bases). The germline V gene has CDR1 SGHDT and CDR2 YYEEEE. The CDR3 consists of 15 residues. The V gene lost 2 bases and the J gene lost 2 bases, with 11 bases spanning the gap.

The chain employs TRBV27 and TRBJ1-2, with D tentatively TRBD1 (5 bases). Between the trimmed V and J ends, which lost 6 bases and 2 bases, there was a span of 13 bases. The CDR3 extends over 14 amino acids. CDR1 is MNHEY, CDR2 SMNVEV, per germline (reference sequence). CDR3 DNA: TGTGCCAGCAGGATGACAGTGACAAACTATGGCTACACCTTC. It yields the protein CASRMTVTNYGYTF.